The 27 T cell receptor beta chains listed next were all sequenced from one sample in a study of blood T cell repertoires in COVID-19. Measured with immunoSEQ multiplex PCR; TCRdb has only the in-frame clones, and not every one. The sample holds about 440,000 clones, about 90% seen once. Input material: PBMCs or T cells enriched from blood (not recorded which). The origin of the receptors is a young man who had recovered from COVID-19.

This sequence joins TRBV7-2 and TRBJ2-5, with D possibly TRBD2 on 6 matching bases. V was cut by 3 bases and J by 5 bases, with 13 bases left in between. From germline, CDR1 is SGHTA and CDR2 FQGNSA. The CDR3 spans 14 residues. CDR3 sequence (DNA): TGTGCCAGCAGCTTGACTAGGACTCTTGAGACCCAGTACTTC. This encodes CASSLTRTLETQYF.

The V gene is TRBV6-5, the J gene TRBJ1-2; D is perhaps TRBD1 (5 bases). The CDR3 totals 13 residues. The germline V and J ends were trimmed by 8 bases and 2 bases, with 12 bases remaining between them. CDR1 is MNHEY and CDR2 is SVGAGI in the germline V gene. The chain's CDR3 is CASGTGLNYGYTF. CDR3 nucleotide sequence: TGTGCCAGCGGAACAGGACTAAACTATGGCTACACCTTC.

This clone was seen a single time. This rearrangement joins TRBV5-5 to TRBJ1-1; TRBD1 might be the D (6 bases). From germline, CDR1 is SGHKS and CDR2 YYEKEE (reference sequence). Trimming pared 0 bases from V and 4 bases from J, leaving 13 bases between. The CDR3 loop spans 15 amino acids. The CDR3 loop is CASSLVGQLATEAFF. Here the CDR3 DNA reads TGTGCCAGCAGCTTGGTAGGACAGCTGGCCACTGAAGCTTTCTTT.

J is TRBJ1-2 and V is TRBV20-1, with 7 bases aligning to TRBD1. Germline loops: CDR1 DFQATT, CDR2 SNEGSKA (reference sequence). The CDR3 is 14 amino acids. Losses at the gene ends were 3 bases for V and 8 bases for J; bases not matched to a gene: 12. CDR3 protein: CSASENRGRGGYTF. The CDR3 region has the DNA TGCAGTGCTAGTGAAAACAGGGGAAGGGGCGGCTACACCTTC.

With respect to this clone: The conserved phenylalanine or tryptophan is not found at the CDR3 terminus, so this likely reflects a read error. The DNA is left out, because the CDR3 cannot be placed on it with certainty; the CDR3 is given as TCRdb lists it. The rearrangement links TRBV5-1 to TRBJ1-2. Germline CDR1 and CDR2: SGHRS and YFSETQ. 9 amino acids form the CDR3, both terminal residues included. CDR3 loop: CASNLNWFI.

About this clone itself: Other DNA sequences of this sample code for an identical CDR3. The V gene is TRBV10-3, the J gene TRBJ1-5; a possible D gene is TRBD1 (5 bases). Per germline, CDR1 ENHRY and CDR2 SYGVKD. V gave up 2 bases and J gave up 6 bases, with 8 bases separating them. This CDR3 comprises 13 residues. Written as DNA, the CDR3 is TGTGCCATCAGTGAGGGTCAGGGTCAGCCCCAGCATTTT. Translation gives CAISEGQGQPQHF.

The chain links TRBV7-8 to TRBJ1-5; a possible D gene is TRBD1 (6 bases). V shed 5 bases and J shed 5 bases, with 16 bases lying between them. The CDR3 spans 15 residues. The V gene's germline CDR1 is SGHVS and CDR2 FQNEAQ. The CDR3 sequence is CASSPAGAGDQPQHF. The CDR3, as DNA: TGTGCCAGCAGCCCGGCAGGGGCAGGGGATCAGCCCCAGCATTTT.

J is TRBJ2-7 and V is TRBV5-4; D might be TRBD1 (6 bases). This CDR3 is built from 15 residues. Germline CDR1 reads SGHNT; CDR2 reads YYREEE (reference sequence). Trimming took 0 bases from V and 4 from J, leaving 14 bases between them. The DNA for the CDR3 is TGTGCCAGCAGCTTGGAAGGAGAGGGGGTTTACGAGCAGTACTTC. Encoded protein: CASSLEGEGVYEQYF.

The J gene is TRBJ1-2, the V gene TRBV28, with TRBD1 as a possible D gene (5 bases). Germline V lookup: CDR1 MDHEN, CDR2 SYDVKM. The germline V and J ends were trimmed by 6 bases and 2 bases, with 10 bases remaining between them. This CDR3 spans 13 amino acids. The CDR3 reads CASSDGGNYGYTF. As DNA, the CDR3 is TGTGCCAGCAGCGACGGGGGGAACTATGGCTACACCTTC.

V and J are TRBV27 and TRBJ2-2, with a tentative D call TRBD1 (5 bases). Trimming removed 4 bases at V and 6 bases at J, with 18 bases between. This CDR3 has 16 residues. CDR1 and CDR2 from the germline V gene are MNHEY and SMNVEV (reference sequence). CDR3 sequence (DNA): TGTGCCAGCAGTTCCCACTCGGCCGGCAGGGCCGGGGAGCTGTTTTTT. Protein product: CASSSHSAGRAGELFF.

This clone was picked up one time. The chain's CDR3 is CASSPLAGETVDTQYF. The CDR3 nucleotides read TGTGCCAGCTCACCACTAGCGGGAGAGACCGTAGATACGCAGTATTTT. V gene TRBV18 combines with J gene TRBJ2-3; 9 nucleotides match TRBD2. With 1 base clipped from V and 5 bases from J, the junction kept 7 bases outside the gene matches. The CDR3 consists of 16 residues. Germline loops: CDR1 KGHSH, CDR2 LQKENI.

V and J are TRBV5-5 and TRBJ1-5; 10 bases agree with TRBD1. The V gene's germline CDR1 is SGHKS and CDR2 YYEKEE (reference sequence). After removal of 3 bases from V and 2 bases from J, the junction contained 2 bases not matched to a gene. The CDR3 length is 15 residues. The chain's CDR3 is CASSWTGGGNQPQHF. The DNA of the CDR3 is TGTGCCAGCAGCTGGACAGGGGGGGGCAATCAGCCCCAGCATTTT.

The chain carries TRBV7-8 and TRBJ1-1; D ambiguous. The CDR3 is 17 residues long. Germline V gives CDR1 SGHVS, CDR2 FQNEAQ. Trimming pared 3 bases from V and 7 bases from J, leaving 24 bases between. The CDR3 nucleotides are TGTGCCAGCAGCTTCCTAATCGGGCCGATCGGGCGGGGTGAAGCTTTCTTT. Translation gives CASSFLIGPIGRGEAFF.

This chain links TRBV9 with TRBJ1-2; possible D gene TRBD1, 5 bases. The CDR3 is 14 residues long. Germline V CDR1 and CDR2: SGDLS, YYNGEE. Trimming removed 0 bases from V and 8 bases from J, with 14 bases in between. The CDR3: CASSVAGAGRGYTF. CDR3 bases: TGTGCCAGCAGCGTAGCTGGGGCAGGGCGAGGCTACACCTTC.

The V gene is TRBV3-1 (or the pseudogene TRBV3-2), the J gene TRBJ2-1; unclear D gene. The germline V and J ends were trimmed by 2 bases and 9 bases, with 11 bases remaining between them. There are 13 residues in the CDR3. The germline CDR1 and CDR2 sequences are LGHDT and YNNKEL (reference sequence). The CDR3 DNA is TGTGCCAGCAGCCAAAGACGACGGGTTGAGCAGTTCTTC. Its protein is CASSQRRRVEQFF.

This chain links TRBV13 with TRBJ2-3, with 8 bases aligning to TRBD1. Trimming took 6 bases from V and 1 from J; bases not matched to a gene: 15. This CDR3 has 18 residues. The V gene's germline CDR1 is PRHDT and CDR2 FYEKMQ (reference sequence). CDR3 sequence: CASSFMHRRQGRTDTQYF. The CDR3 DNA is TGTGCCAGCAGTTTTATGCATCGGAGACAGGGGCGCACAGATACGCAGTATTTT.

V gene TRBV5-1 combines with J gene TRBJ2-7, with TRBD2 matching 7 bases. The CDR3 length is 14 residues. Germline V gene sequence: CDR1 SGHRS, CDR2 YFSETQ. The V gene end was trimmed by 3 bases and the J gene end by 4 bases; junction bases not matched to a gene: 7. The CDR3 coding sequence is TGCGCCAGCAGCTGGAGCGGGAACCCATACGAGCAGTACTTC. This sequence encodes CASSWSGNPYEQYF.

This chain links TRBV5-4 with TRBJ1-1; D call uncertain. This CDR3 contains 15 residues. Deletions cut 3 bases from V and 1 base from J, with 13 bases between. The germline V gene has CDR1 SGHNT and CDR2 YYREEE (reference sequence). CDR3 DNA sequence: TGTGCCAGCAGCTCCCCCCTTGGAGGGAACACTGAAGCTTTCTTT. This codes for CASSSPLGGNTEAFF.

The gene calls are TRBV6-1 and TRBJ2-1, with 11 bases that match TRBD2. V shed 4 bases, J shed 4 bases, and the junction held 3 bases outside the gene matches. Germline assignment: CDR1 MNHNS and CDR2 SASEGT. CDR3 size: 15 residues. CDR3 bases: TGTGCCAGCAGTGTAGCGGGAGGGCCGTACAATGAGCAGTTCTTC. Protein sequence: CASSVAGGPYNEQFF.

J is TRBJ1-2 and V is TRBV20-1, with 8 bases matching TRBD1. V lost 5 bases and J lost 7; bases outside the gene matches: 12. The CDR3 is 14 residues long. Germline CDR1 is DFQATT and CDR2 is SNEGSKA (reference sequence). The CDR3 nucleotides are TGCAGTGCTGGTGGACAGGGCCCTTTCCGTGGCTACACCTTC. As protein: CSAGGQGPFRGYTF.

This rearrangement joins TRBV7-9 to TRBJ1-5; D remains ambiguous. CDR1 is SEHNR, CDR2 FQNEAQ, per germline (reference sequence). The germline V and J ends were trimmed by 0 bases and 6 bases, with 15 bases remaining between them. CDR3 length: 16 residues. CDR3: CASSLATGIEGQPQHF. As DNA, the CDR3 is TGTGCCAGCAGCTTAGCTACGGGCATTGAGGGTCAGCCCCAGCATTTT. Combining the CDR3 with reference TRBV7-9 and TRBJ1-5 gives the whole variable domain DTGVSQNPRHKITKRGQNVTFRCDPISEHNRLYWYRQTLGQGPEFLTYFQNEAQLEKSRLLSDRFSAERPKGSFSTLEIQRTEQGDSAMYLCASSLATGIEGQPQHFGDGTRLSIL.

The J gene is TRBJ1-4, the V gene TRBV6-5; 7 bases fit TRBD1. The CDR3 loop spans 15 amino acids. Trimming at V came to 6 bases and at J to 4 bases, leaving 8 bases not matched to a gene. The germline gives CDR1 MNHEY, CDR2 SVGAGI. The CDR3 reads CASRTSGTVNEKLFF. The CDR3, as DNA: TGTGCCAGCAGGACATCCGGGACAGTTAATGAAAAACTGTTTTTT.

In this sample, this clone turned up once. This chain joins TRBV10-3 and TRBJ2-3; D may be TRBD2 (6 bases). V was shortened by 5 bases and J by 1 base, with 10 bases between the two germline ends. CDR1 and CDR2 from the germline V gene are ENHRY and SYGVKD. This CDR3 comprises 14 residues. The CDR3 loop reads CAISRLARTDTQYF. The CDR3 DNA follows: TGTGCCATCAGTCGTCTAGCGCGCACAGATACGCAGTATTTT.

The chain has TRBV3-1 (or the pseudogene TRBV3-2) and TRBJ1-2; D unresolved. V lost 9 bases, J lost 7 bases, and 27 bases lay in between. CDR3 length: 16 residues. Germline V gene lookup returns CDR1 LGHDT and CDR2 YNNKEL (reference sequence). The CDR3 loop is CASSPPPPGSMLGYTF. The CDR3 DNA reads TGTGCCAGTTCCCCTCCTCCTCCAGGATCTATGCTTGGCTACACCTTC.

The V gene is TRBV3-1 (or the pseudogene TRBV3-2), the J gene TRBJ1-2; 9 nucleotides line up with TRBD1. The CDR3 length is 14 residues. V lost 5 bases to trimming and J lost 5 bases; unmatched junction nucleotides: 6. Germline CDR1 reads LGHDT; CDR2 reads YNNKEL (reference sequence). This chain's CDR3 is CASSIRTGEYGYTF. CDR3 sequence (DNA): TGTGCCAGCAGCATTCGGACAGGGGAGTATGGCTACACCTTC.

The chain couples TRBV6-5 to TRBJ1-6; TRBD1 matches at 9 bases. The ends lost 4 bases at V and 7 bases at J; junction bases unmatched: 8. The CDR3 runs to 16 residues. Per germline, CDR1 MNHEY and CDR2 SVGAGI. The CDR3 DNA sequence: TGTGCCAGCAGTTTCTCGGACAGGGGCGGAAATTCACCCCTCCACTTT. This gives the protein CASSFSDRGGNSPLHF.

This rearrangement joins TRBV4-1 to TRBJ2-1; a weak D match, TRBD2 (6 bases). The germline V and J ends were trimmed by 3 bases and 5 bases, with 14 bases remaining between them. The CDR3 runs 15 residues. Germline CDR1 and CDR2: MGHRA and YSYEKL. The CDR3 loop reads CASSHRTTPNNEQFF. CDR3 bases: TGCGCCAGCAGCCACCGGACTACTCCTAACAATGAGCAGTTCTTC.